Presented here are 9 T cell receptor beta chains from one specimen sequenced in a study of monozygotic twins with cystic fibrosis. This table comes from immunoSEQ multiplex PCR, and its TCRdb copy is limited to in-frame clones, with some not included. The table records nearly 25,000 clones, around 93% of them present only once. Sequenced input: blood. All receptors derive from a girl aged 2 to 9 with cystic fibrosis.

This clone was seen a single time. The V gene is TRBV11-3, the J gene TRBJ2-1; 9 bases agree with TRBD1. The CDR3 consists of 14 residues. The trim removed 5 bases at V and 6 bases at J, leaving 5 bases unmatched. CDR1 SGHNT and CDR2 YENEEA come from the germline V gene. The CDR3 bases are TGTGCCAGCAGCCACAGGGGGCAGTCCAATGAGCAGTTCTTC. Translated: CASSHRGQSNEQFF.

The chain has TRBV5-1 and TRBJ2-1, with 8 nucleotides matching TRBD1. J lost 1 base, V lost 0 bases, and 15 bases had no gene match. The CDR3 contains 20 residues. Germline values: CDR1 SGHRS, CDR2 YFSETQ. CDR3 nucleotide sequence: TGCGCCAGCAGCTTGGCCATCAGGGGGCCCCCGTCATTTTCCTACAATGAGCAGTTCTTC. It specifies CASSLAIRGPPSFSYNEQFF.

The V call is TRBV2, the J call TRBJ2-1, with 13 bases fitting TRBD2. With 8 bases clipped from V and 8 bases from J, the junction kept 15 bases outside the gene matches. The CDR3 consists of 17 residues. Looked up from germline, CDR1 is SNHLY and CDR2 is FYNNEI. CDR3 in DNA: TGTGCCAGCCGGGGACTAGCGGGGACCACATGGGGGGATGAGCAGTTCTTC. This codes for CASRGLAGTTWGDEQFF.

The CDR3 protein is CATGRGDTIYF. CDR3 DNA sequence: TGTGCCACCGGAAGGGGAGACACCATATATTTT. The V gene is TRBV27, the J gene TRBJ1-3, with TRBD1 as a possible D gene (5 bases). This CDR3 comprises 11 residues. CDR1 and CDR2 from the germline V gene are MNHEY and SMNVEV (reference sequence). V gave up 10 bases and J gave up 8 bases, with 12 bases separating them.

This chain uses TRBV5-4 with TRBJ2-7; D could derive from TRBD1 or TRBD2 (6 bases each). The CDR3 length is 15 residues. Germline V gene lookup returns CDR1 SGHNT and CDR2 YYREEE (reference sequence). Trimming pared 5 bases from V and 5 bases from J, leaving 20 bases between. The CDR3 is CASSSTGAYSNEQYF. For the CDR3, the DNA is TGTGCCAGCAGTTCAACGGGGGCCTATTCCAACGAGCAGTACTTC.

This chain connects TRBV2 to TRBJ2-7; TRBD2 matches 11 bases. CDR3 size: 19 residues. The junction had 13 bases not matched to a gene; V was cut back by 0 bases and J by 3 bases. Germline V gives CDR1 SNHLY, CDR2 FYNNEI. The CDR3 sequence is CASSEAPRGPSGGLYEQYF. The CDR3 bases are TGTGCCAGCAGTGAAGCGCCCCGGGGACCTAGCGGGGGGCTCTACGAGCAGTACTTC.

The rearrangement uses TRBV7-2 and TRBJ2-1; 11 nucleotides line up with TRBD2. CDR3 length: 15 amino acids. V lost 5 bases and J lost 6; bases outside the gene matches: 6. Germline V gene data show CDR1 as SGHTA and CDR2 as FQGNSA. The CDR3 reads CASSQLAGALNEQFF. CDR3 in DNA: TGTGCCAGCAGCCAACTAGCGGGGGCTCTCAATGAGCAGTTCTTC.

The V gene is TRBV9, the J gene TRBJ1-2; the match to TRBD1 covers 8 bases. The CDR3 consists of 14 residues. The germline CDR1 and CDR2 sequences are SGDLS and YYNGEE. J was trimmed by 9 bases and V by 0 bases; bases with no gene match: 7. The CDR3 is CASSVDGTGVRYTF. The DNA for the CDR3 is TGTGCCAGCAGCGTAGATGGGACAGGCGTTCGCTACACCTTC. Full variable domain (rest looked up from reference TRBV9 and TRBJ1-2): DSGVTQTPKHLITATGQRVTLRCSPRSGDLSVYWYQQSLDQGLQFLIQYYNGEERAKGNILERFSAQQFPDLHSELNLSSLELGDSALYFCASSVDGTGVRYTFGSGTRLTVV.

This clone was detected only once. The chain uses TRBV7-9 and TRBJ2-4; TRBD2 is a possible D gene (6 bases). Germline CDR1 SEHNR, CDR2 FQNEAQ (reference sequence). The CDR3 is 16 amino acids. V shed 6 bases and J shed 6 bases, with 21 bases lying between them. The CDR3 spells CASSSFMGGGGNIQYF. The CDR3 nucleotides read TGTGCCAGCAGTTCCTTCATGGGGGGTGGAGGAAACATTCAGTACTTC.